This T cell receptor beta chain came from a study of blood T cell repertoires in COVID-19. On the study more broadly: In each case, the material was cDNA or gDNA derived from T cells, B-cell-depleted T cells, or PBMCs.

V lost 6 bases to trimming and J lost 0 bases; unmatched junction nucleotides: 4. Germline V gene data show CDR1 as MDHEN and CDR2 as SYDVKM. The CDR3 consists of 14 residues. Measured with immunoSEQ multiplex PCR; TCRdb has only the in-frame clones, and not every one. Of tens of thousands of clones listed, around 84% are singletons. This TCR came from an elderly man with active COVID-19. This chain uses TRBV28 with TRBJ1-1, with TRBD1 identical over 7 bases. Sequenced: peripheral blood. The chain's CDR3 is CASRPRGMNTEAFF. As DNA, the CDR3 is TGTGCCAGCAGGCCCAGGGGGATGAACACTGAAGCTTTCTTT.